This TCR beta chain was recovered during a study of blood T cell repertoires in COVID-19. The method was immunoSEQ multiplex PCR; TCRdb's version includes in-frame clones alone and lacks a portion of them. The sample contains roughly 220,000 clones, 84% of which appear only once. Per the germline V gene, CDR1 is SGHNT and CDR2 is YYREEE (reference sequence). V dropped 4 bases and J dropped 4 bases, with 11 bases sitting between them. The CDR3 spans 13 residues. This clonotype was sampled from a woman aged 40 to 55 who had recovered from COVID-19. This chain joins TRBV5-4 and TRBJ1-1, with D possibly matching TRBD1 (6 bases). The specimen was PBMCs or T cells enriched from blood (not recorded which). The CDR3 loop is CASSTDRFTEAFF. The CDR3 DNA follows: TGTGCCAGCAGCACCGACAGGTTCACTGAAGCTTTCTTT. Using reference TRBV5-4 and TRBJ1-1 for the parts outside the CDR3, the full variable domain is ETGVTQSPTHLIKTRGQQVTLRCSSQSGHNTVSWYQQALGQGPQFIFQYYREEENGRGNFPPRFSGLQFPNYSSELNVNALELDDSALYLCASSTDRFTEAFFGQGTRLTVV.